These 28 T cell receptor beta chains were all obtained from the same sample, sequenced in a study of blood T cell repertoires in COVID-19. The assay was immunoSEQ multiplex PCR, and TCRdb's table has in-frame clones only and misses some. There are fewer than 300,000 clones in the sample; more than 75% occur only once, and roughly 2.5% lies in the top ten. Sequenced material: peripheral blood. Every receptor here comes from a woman aged 45 to 65 with acute or convalescent COVID-19.

The chain recombines TRBV7-3 with TRBJ1-3, with no clear D. Germline V gene sequence: CDR1 SGHTA, CDR2 FQGTGA. V lost 3 bases and J 0 bases, leaving 9 bases between the germline ends. The CDR3 runs to 15 residues. DNA of the CDR3: TGTGCCAGCAGCTTCTCAGGAGGCTCTGGAAACACCATATATTTT. This translates into CASSFSGGSGNTIYF.

This sequence joins TRBV5-4 and TRBJ2-3; 12 bases match TRBD2. Germline V lookup: CDR1 SGHNT, CDR2 YYREEE (reference sequence). V was clipped by 4 bases and J by 3 bases; unmatched bases: 3. This CDR3 has 15 residues. CDR3 coding DNA: TGTGCCAGCAGCCTGACTAGCGGGAGTACAGATACGCAGTATTTT. Its protein product is CASSLTSGSTDTQYF.

The V call is TRBV28, the J call TRBJ2-2; TRBD1 agrees at 8 bases. The V segment lost 7 bases and the J segment 3 bases; nucleotides outside the gene matches: 10. There are 16 residues in the CDR3. CDR1 and CDR2 (germline): MDHEN, SYDVKM. The DNA for the CDR3 is TGTGCCAGCACTCGCCGGACAGGGAGAGACACCGGGGAGCTGTTTTTT. Its protein is CASTRRTGRDTGELFF.

This chain links TRBV7-9 with TRBJ1-1; possibly TRBD1 for D (5 bases). The germline V gene has CDR1 SEHNR and CDR2 FQNEAQ (reference sequence). The CDR3 totals 13 residues. With 7 bases removed from V and 5 bases from J, the gap between germline ends came to 14 bases. The CDR3 DNA is TGTGCCAGCATGCGGGGGGTTGGGACTGAAGCTTTCTTT. Translating it yields CASMRGVGTEAFF. The full variable domain, rest sourced from reference TRBV7-9 and TRBJ1-1, is DTGVSQNPRHKITKRGQNVTFRCDPISEHNRLYWYRQTLGQGPEFLTYFQNEAQLEKSRLLSDRFSAERPKGSFSTLEIQRTEQGDSAMYLCASMRGVGTEAFFGQGTRLTVV.

V and J are TRBV30 and TRBJ2-7; possible D gene TRBD1, 6 bases. Germline values: CDR1 GTSNPN, CDR2 SVGIG (reference sequence). CDR3 length: 14 residues. The V and J ends lost 1 base and 1 base respectively, with 11 bases between them. The CDR3 DNA sequence: TGTGCCTGGAGTGATACTGGACAGTCCTACGAGCAGTACTTC. Translating gives CAWSDTGQSYEQYF.

The gene calls are TRBV19 and TRBJ2-7; 7 positions agree with TRBD2. From germline, CDR1 is LNHDA and CDR2 SQIVND (reference sequence). Germline trimming cut 3 bases from V and 4 bases from J; bases unmatched to any gene: 9. The CDR3 extends over 15 amino acids. CDR3 loop: CASSMRLAEVYEQYF. The CDR3 DNA is TGTGCCAGTAGTATGCGGCTAGCGGAGGTTTACGAGCAGTACTTC.

The chain has TRBV6-5 and TRBJ2-2; D is unclear. The CDR3 loop spans 15 amino acids. Trimming removed 2 bases from V and 1 base from J, with 8 bases in between. Germline values: CDR1 MNHEY, CDR2 SVGAGI. The CDR3, as DNA: TGTGCCAGCAGTTACCACGGTGGGAACACCGGGGAGCTGTTTTTT. This translates into CASSYHGGNTGELFF.

The CDR3 here is CASSAGQQRAGNTIYF. In DNA, the CDR3 is TGTGCCAGCAGTGCGGGACAACAGAGAGCTGGAAACACCATATATTTT. The chain employs TRBV6-1 and TRBJ1-3; TRBD1 might be the D (6 bases). Germline V lookup: CDR1 MNHNS, CDR2 SASEGT. The CDR3 spans 16 residues. Trimming pared 4 bases from V and 2 bases from J, leaving 15 bases between.

The rearrangement links TRBV28 to TRBJ2-7; perhaps TRBD1 as D (6 bases). Looked up from germline, CDR1 is MDHEN and CDR2 is SYDVKM. This CDR3 spans 18 amino acids. Trimming pared 4 bases from V and 3 bases from J, leaving 25 bases between. The CDR3 is CASSSPAGRGSAYYEQYF. The CDR3 DNA is TGTGCCAGCAGTTCACCAGCCGGCAGGGGTAGCGCGTACTACGAGCAGTACTTC.

This chain joins TRBV29-1 and TRBJ1-2; a weak D match, TRBD1 (6 bases). Germline V lookup: CDR1 SQVTM, CDR2 ANQGSEA. Deletions cut 3 bases from V and 7 bases from J, with 15 bases between. The length of the CDR3 is 13 residues. CDR3 residues: CSVDSAGGAGYTF. The CDR3 bases are TGCAGCGTTGACTCGGCTGGGGGGGCTGGCTACACCTTC.

The chain combines TRBV3-1 (or the pseudogene TRBV3-2) with TRBJ2-3; 11 bases map to TRBD2. The CDR3 has 19 amino acids. The germline CDR1 and CDR2 sequences are LGHDT and YNNKEL (reference sequence). Unmatched junction bases numbered 14, after V lost 2 bases and J lost 4 bases. Here the CDR3 DNA reads TGTGCCAGCAGCCAAATTCCAGGGGCACTAGCGGGAGTCTCAGATACGCAGTATTTT. Protein sequence: CASSQIPGALAGVSDTQYF.

J is TRBJ1-3 and V is TRBV7-9; D gene ambiguous. In germline, CDR1 is SEHNR, CDR2 FQNEAQ (reference sequence). CDR3 length: 13 residues. V lost 4 bases and J lost 1, with 5 bases in between. CDR3 DNA sequence: TGTGCCAGCAGCTCACTTTCTGGAAACACCATATATTTT. Its translation is CASSSLSGNTIYF.

This chain uses TRBV28 with TRBJ2-7; 10 bases are a match to TRBD2. After removal of 6 bases from V and 6 bases from J, the junction contained 8 bases not matched to a gene. The CDR3 length is 14 residues. The germline gives CDR1 MDHEN, CDR2 SYDVKM. Here the CDR3 DNA reads TGTGCCAGCAGCCCCAGCGGGAGGGAGCTCGAGCAGTACTTC. Encoded protein: CASSPSGRELEQYF.

The chain combines TRBV18 with TRBJ1-1; 9 positions agree with TRBD1. After removal of 0 bases from V and 10 bases from J, the junction contained 6 bases not matched to a gene. Germline V gives CDR1 KGHSH, CDR2 LQKENI. The length of the CDR3 is 14 residues. DNA of the CDR3: TGTGCCAGCTCACCACCGGGACAGGGAGGTGCAGCTTTCTTT. Translation gives CASSPPGQGGAAFF.

The chain uses TRBV7-9 and TRBJ1-4; D gene uncertain. Germline values: CDR1 SEHNR, CDR2 FQNEAQ (reference sequence). CDR3 length: 16 residues. V gave up 1 base and J gave up 0 bases, with 9 bases separating them. The CDR3 here is CASSLGALPTNEKLFF. CDR3 DNA: TGTGCCAGCAGCTTAGGGGCGCTCCCAACTAATGAAAAACTGTTTTTT.

This clone has only a few counts. The chain employs TRBV7-2 and TRBJ1-1, with D maybe TRBD1 (6 bases). Germline CDR1 reads SGHTA; CDR2 reads FQGNSA. CDR3 length: 14 residues. V gave up 3 bases and J gave up 0 bases, with 8 bases separating them. For the CDR3, the DNA is TGTGCCAGCAGCTTGACAGGCATGAACACTGAAGCTTTCTTT. Its translation is CASSLTGMNTEAFF.

V gene TRBV7-3 combines with J gene TRBJ2-1, with 9 bases aligning to TRBD2. CDR1 SGHTA and CDR2 FQGTGA come from the germline V gene. Losses at the gene ends were 0 bases for V and 4 bases for J; bases not matched to a gene: 4. The CDR3 covers 16 residues. The CDR3 sequence: CASSLTASGTYNEQFF. CDR3 DNA: TGTGCCAGCAGCTTAACGGCTAGCGGGACTTACAATGAGCAGTTCTTC.

This chain uses TRBV19 with TRBJ2-5; D perhaps matches TRBD1 (6 bases). The CDR3 has 15 residues. Germline V gene sequence: CDR1 LNHDA, CDR2 SQIVND (reference sequence). Between the trimmed V and J ends, which lost 2 bases and 0 bases, there was a span of 10 bases. CDR3 in amino acids: CASSISQGYQETQYF. The CDR3 coding sequence is TGTGCCAGTAGTATATCCCAGGGGTACCAAGAGACCCAGTACTTC.

This clone was seen many times. This sequence joins TRBV7-9 and TRBJ2-3, with D tentatively TRBD1 (6 bases). The germline CDR1 and CDR2 sequences are SEHNR and FQNEAQ (reference sequence). The CDR3 sequence is 15 residues long. V was trimmed by 2 bases and J by 2 bases, leaving 11 bases between them. CDR3 bases: TGTGCCAGCAGCTTACAAGGACAGATCACAGATACGCAGTATTTT. Translating gives CASSLQGQITDTQYF.

This chain joins TRBV7-9 and TRBJ2-7; a weak D match, TRBD1 (5 bases). This CDR3 is built from 14 residues. The V end was cut by 1 base, the J end by 2 bases, with 9 bases between. CDR1 and CDR2 from the germline V gene are SEHNR and FQNEAQ (reference sequence). For the CDR3, the DNA is TGTGCCAGCAGCTTAGAGGGGCCGGCCTACGAGCAGTACTTC. Translation: CASSLEGPAYEQYF.

The J gene is TRBJ1-5, the V gene TRBV11-3; D is undetermined. The CDR3 covers 16 residues. Per germline, CDR1 SGHNT and CDR2 YENEEA. V lost 1 base, J lost 1 base, and 11 bases lay in between. For the CDR3, the DNA is TGTGCCAGCAGCTTAGTGGGTGGAGACAGCAATCAGCCCCAGCATTTT. This sequence encodes CASSLVGGDSNQPQHF.

The V call is TRBV4-3, the J call TRBJ2-7; 8 positions agree with TRBD1. Trimming at V came to 4 bases and at J to 3 bases, leaving 2 bases not matched to a gene. Germline V gene sequence: CDR1 LGHNA, CDR2 YSLEER. CDR3 length: 13 amino acids. Written as DNA, the CDR3 is TGCGCCAGCAGCCGAGGACAGGGCTACGAGCAGTACTTC. It specifies CASSRGQGYEQYF.

This clone has only one observation. The chain has TRBV7-2 and TRBJ1-5; the match to TRBD1 covers 12 bases. This CDR3 is 16 amino acids long. V trimming: 5 bases; J trimming: 7 bases; junction bases outside the gene matches: 9. Germline CDR1 reads SGHTA; CDR2 reads FQGNSA. CDR3 in DNA: TGTGCCAGCAGCCCCGGGACAGGGGGCTTCCGGCAGCCCCAGCATTTT. Protein: CASSPGTGGFRQPQHF.

J is TRBJ2-1 and V is TRBV13; TRBD2 aligns across 11 bases. Germline loops: CDR1 PRHDT, CDR2 FYEKMQ (reference sequence). V was pared by 7 bases and J by 7 bases, with 12 bases of the junction left unmatched. The CDR3 is 16 residues long. In nucleotides, the CDR3 is TGTGCCAGCATCCACCCGGGACTAGCGGATAAAAATGAGCAGTTCTTC. Translation gives CASIHPGLADKNEQFF.

The chain recombines TRBV6-1 with TRBJ2-5, with 7 bases aligning to TRBD2. Unmatched junction bases numbered 6, after V lost 3 bases and J lost 5 bases. In germline, CDR1 is MNHNS, CDR2 SASEGT. This CDR3 spans 14 amino acids. CDR3 nucleotide sequence: TGTGCCAGCAGTGACCTTACTAGCGCTGAGACCCAGTACTTC. Protein sequence: CASSDLTSAETQYF.

J is TRBJ1-5 and V is TRBV28; TRBD1 is a possible D gene (5 bases). V was clipped by 8 bases and J by 7 bases, with 12 bases between them. The germline CDR1 and CDR2 sequences are MDHEN and SYDVKM. The CDR3 totals 12 residues. The CDR3 sequence: CASLQGMQPQHF. CDR3 nucleotides: TGTGCCAGCCTTCAGGGCATGCAGCCCCAGCATTTT.

This sequence joins TRBV29-1 and TRBJ1-2; 11 bases map to TRBD1. Trimming cost V 6 bases and J 3 bases; bases outside gene matches: 9. The CDR3 runs to 15 residues. CDR1 and CDR2 from the germline V gene are SQVTM and ANQGSEA. The CDR3 reads CSVPLRDRGDYGYTF. Written as DNA, the CDR3 is TGCAGCGTGCCCCTCCGGGACAGGGGGGACTATGGCTACACCTTC.

The V call is TRBV28, the J call TRBJ1-5, with D possibly TRBD1 on 5 matching bases. V gave up 7 bases and J gave up 5 bases, with 15 bases separating them. Per the germline V gene, CDR1 is MDHEN and CDR2 is SYDVKM. The CDR3 covers 14 residues. This CDR3 is CASTKTGIHQPQHF. The CDR3 nucleotides are TGTGCCAGCACTAAAACAGGAATTCATCAGCCCCAGCATTTT.